One and the same sample provided the 14 T cell receptor beta chains below, sequenced in a study of blood T cell repertoires in COVID-19. Data came from immunoSEQ multiplex PCR; TCRdb stores just in-frame clones and leaves some out. The sample includes 250,000 to 300,000 clones, approximately 90% seen only once; the top ten take approximately 4%. What was sequenced was peripheral blood. The source is a young man with active or convalescent COVID-19.

J is TRBJ1-5 and V is TRBV6-5; TRBD1 is a possible D gene (5 bases). This CDR3 has 14 amino acids. V lost 6 bases and J lost 3, with 12 bases in between. Germline CDR1 is MNHEY and CDR2 is SVGAGI. In DNA form, the CDR3 reads TGTGCCAGCAGGCAATCAGGGTACAATCAGCCCCAGCATTTT. Its translation: CASRQSGYNQPQHF.

This clone was seen once. The rearrangement uses TRBV19 and TRBJ2-6, with 7 bases lining up with TRBD1. The germline V gene has CDR1 LNHDA and CDR2 SQIVND (reference sequence). V was clipped by 4 bases and J by 0 bases; unmatched bases: 9. The CDR3 consists of 18 residues. The CDR3 sequence is CASSTGQILTSGANVLTF. In nucleotides, the CDR3 is TGTGCCAGTAGTACGGGACAGATTCTTACCTCTGGGGCCAACGTCCTGACTTTC.

V usage is TRBV4-1 and J usage is TRBJ2-7, with TRBD1 matching over 10 bases. CDR1 and CDR2 from the germline V gene are MGHRA and YSYEKL. V lost 1 base to trimming and J lost 5 bases; unmatched junction nucleotides: 8. This CDR3 is built from 16 residues. For the CDR3, the DNA is TGCGCCAGCAGCCAAGTTCCGGGACAGGGGTTGGACGAGCAGTACTTC. It encodes CASSQVPGQGLDEQYF.

This chain links TRBV6-1 with TRBJ1-1; D is unclear. CDR1 is MNHNS, CDR2 SASEGT, per germline. With 2 bases removed from V and 0 bases from J, the gap between germline ends came to 10 bases. CDR3 length: 15 amino acids. This CDR3 reads CASSEFELLNTEAFF. DNA of the CDR3: TGTGCCAGCAGTGAATTTGAACTCTTGAACACTGAAGCTTTCTTT.

The chain recombines TRBV5-6 with TRBJ2-2, with D possibly being TRBD2 (6 bases). CDR3 length: 12 residues. Germline loops: CDR1 SGHDT, CDR2 YYEEEE. V lost 3 bases to trimming and J lost 6 bases, with 6 bases between them. The CDR3 is CASSWGAGELFF. The CDR3 region has the DNA TGTGCCAGCAGCTGGGGGGCCGGGGAGCTGTTTTTT. Using reference TRBV5-6 and TRBJ2-2 for the parts outside the CDR3, the full variable domain is DAGVTQSPTHLIKTRGQQVTLRCSPKSGHDTVSWYQQALGQGPQFIFQYYEEEERQRGNFPDRFSGHQFPNYSSELNVNALLLGDSALYLCASSWGAGELFFGEGSRLTVL.

V gene TRBV28 combines with J gene TRBJ2-7; 7 nucleotides align to TRBD1. Trimming at V came to 10 bases and at J to 5 bases, leaving 20 bases not matched to a gene. The CDR3 extends over 16 amino acids. Germline V lookup: CDR1 MDHEN, CDR2 SYDVKM. DNA for the CDR3: TGTGCCACCACAAAGTCCTTTGGCAGGGGGTTCAACGAGCAGTACTTC. Protein sequence: CATTKSFGRGFNEQYF.

The CDR3 nucleotides are TGCGCCAGCACCTCCCCAGCGGTTGATACGCAGTATTTT. It translates to CASTSPAVDTQYF. The gene calls are TRBV5-1 and TRBJ2-3, with TRBD2 as a possible D gene (5 bases). Trimming pared 6 bases from V and 6 bases from J, leaving 14 bases between. Germline lookup yields CDR1 SGHRS and CDR2 YFSETQ. The CDR3 contains 13 residues.

This clone occurred once. The chain is built from TRBV6-4 and TRBJ2-7; TRBD1 might be the D (5 bases). Germline CDR1 MRHNA, CDR2 SNTAGT. The CDR3 covers 9 residues. Trimming cost V 7 bases and J 11 bases, with 9 bases left between them. Here the CDR3 DNA reads TGTGCCAGCACCGACAGTAAGTACTTC. It is translated as CASTDSKYF.

This chain uses TRBV5-1 with TRBJ2-2; 10 nucleotides match TRBD1. This CDR3 is 13 amino acids long. Per the germline V gene, CDR1 is SGHRS and CDR2 is YFSETQ. The junction had 0 bases not matched to a gene; V was cut back by 5 bases and J by 5 bases. This CDR3 is CASRDRGTGELFF. As DNA, the CDR3 is TGCGCCAGCAGGGACAGGGGGACCGGGGAGCTGTTTTTT.

The gene calls are TRBV11-3 and TRBJ1-1, with a weak D call TRBD1 (6 bases). Germline loops: CDR1 SGHNT, CDR2 YENEEA. The CDR3 is made up of 14 amino acids. Trimming removed 5 bases at V and 5 bases at J, with 15 bases between. The CDR3 bases are TGTGCCAGCAGCCTGGACAGTTCGGGGACTGAAGCTTTCTTT. The encoded protein is CASSLDSSGTEAFF.

This chain connects TRBV6-4 to TRBJ1-1; tentatively, D is TRBD1 (6 bases). The V and J ends lost 0 bases and 11 bases respectively, with 16 bases between them. The germline CDR1 and CDR2 sequences are MRHNA and SNTAGT. CDR3 length equals 14 residues. The CDR3 reads CASSDSLGRGEAFF. DNA of the CDR3: TGTGCCAGCAGTGACTCCCTGGGCAGGGGAGAGGCTTTCTTT.

This chain uses TRBV3-1 (or the pseudogene TRBV3-2) with TRBJ2-1; D might be TRBD2 (6 bases). V was cut by 1 base and J by 0 bases, with 10 bases left in between. The CDR3 runs 16 residues. The germline CDR1 and CDR2 sequences are LGHDT and YNNKEL (reference sequence). The CDR3 DNA reads as TGTGCCAGCAGCCAAGTGGCGGGGAGCTCCTACAATGAGCAGTTCTTC. Its protein product is CASSQVAGSSYNEQFF.

This clone appeared once. The CDR3 sequence: CASSDSLSAGGGYTF. CDR3 nucleotide sequence: TGTGCCAGCAGTGACTCACTTTCCGCAGGAGGCGGCTACACCTTC. The chain couples TRBV6-4 to TRBJ1-2; no definite D call. The CDR3 spans 15 residues. CDR1 and CDR2 from the germline V gene are MRHNA and SNTAGT. V was clipped by 0 bases and J by 8 bases, with 16 bases between them.

This sequence joins TRBV7-3 and TRBJ1-1, with 9 positions matching TRBD1. The V and J ends lost 4 bases and 4 bases, in that order; junction bases with no gene match: 4. The CDR3 loop spans 14 amino acids. Germline V CDR1 and CDR2: SGHTA, FQGTGA. CDR3 amino acids: CASSSLQGATEAFF. The CDR3 coding sequence is TGTGCCAGCAGCTCATTACAGGGGGCCACTGAAGCTTTCTTT.